This record concerns one TCR beta chain sequence. No antigen is known for it. Through a sample-barcoded 5' primer and a J-beta primer mix, a second PCR was run for about 6 to 11 cycles. Every single cDNA molecule received a tag from a template-switch adaptor with 12 random nucleotides. Every individual sample yielded 2.5 million or more paired-end reads (each containing CDR3). MiXCR, applied by TCRdb to the 5' RACE reads, yields one record per CDR3 protein. Among about 1,800,000 distinct CDR3 sequences listed, roughly 30% were seen once. The data derive from a study of blood T cells in healthy people across ages. Study results and limitations: Observed TCR beta diversity per million T cells went down as age went up. This fall followed a roughly linear course with age. Using unsorted PBMCs precluded a conclusive naive versus antigen-experienced comparison.

With 6 bases removed from V and 3 bases from J, the gap between germline ends came to 12 bases. The germline CDR1 and CDR2 sequences are MDHEN and SYDVKM. This CDR3 region has 14 residues. This receptor was identified in a woman in her twenties or thirties in good health. This chain joins TRBV28 and TRBJ2-1, with no clear D. Sequenced sample: blood. CDR3 sequence reads: CASSAPASYNEQFF. The DNA of the CDR3 is TGTGCCAGCAGCGCCCCGGCTAGCTACAATGAGCAGTTCTTC.